This section outlines one TCR beta chain sequence together with its context. These data come from a study of blood T cell repertoires in COVID-19. The data were produced by immunoSEQ multiplex PCR, yet TCRdb's version contains in-frame clones alone and is incomplete. The sample has around 250,000 clones; about 87% are singletons. The junction had 5 bases not matched to a gene; V was cut back by 6 bases and J by 3 bases. Germline values: CDR1 SGHRS, CDR2 YFSETQ. CDR3 length: 15 amino acids. Cohort allocation depended upon clinical history that participants reported. V gene TRBV5-1 combines with J gene TRBJ2-2; TRBD1 agrees at 10 bases. Sequenced material: PBMCs or T cells enriched from blood (not recorded which). This sequence originates from a man in his fifties or sixties who had been exposed to COVID-19. DNA for the CDR3: TGCGCCAGCACCCGGACAGGGGGGGACACCGGGGAGCTGTTTTTT. This translates into CASTRTGGDTGELFF. Together with reference TRBV5-1 and TRBJ2-2, the CDR3 gives the full variable domain: KAGVTQTPRYLIKTRGQQVTLSCSPISGHRSVSWYQQTPGQGLQFLFEYFSETQRNKGNFPGRFSGRQFSNSRSEMNVSTLELGDSALYLCASTRTGGDTGELFFGEGSRLTVL.